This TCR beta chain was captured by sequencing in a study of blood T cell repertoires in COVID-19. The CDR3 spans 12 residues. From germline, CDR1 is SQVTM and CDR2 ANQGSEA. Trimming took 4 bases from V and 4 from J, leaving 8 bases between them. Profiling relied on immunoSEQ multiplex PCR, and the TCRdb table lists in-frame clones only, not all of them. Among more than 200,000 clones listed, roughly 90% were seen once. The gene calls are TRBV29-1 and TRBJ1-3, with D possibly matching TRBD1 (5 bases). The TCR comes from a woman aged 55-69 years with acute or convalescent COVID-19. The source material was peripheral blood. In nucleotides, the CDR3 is TGCAGCGTTGCGGGGGAGGGAAACACCATATATTTT. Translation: CSVAGEGNTIYF.